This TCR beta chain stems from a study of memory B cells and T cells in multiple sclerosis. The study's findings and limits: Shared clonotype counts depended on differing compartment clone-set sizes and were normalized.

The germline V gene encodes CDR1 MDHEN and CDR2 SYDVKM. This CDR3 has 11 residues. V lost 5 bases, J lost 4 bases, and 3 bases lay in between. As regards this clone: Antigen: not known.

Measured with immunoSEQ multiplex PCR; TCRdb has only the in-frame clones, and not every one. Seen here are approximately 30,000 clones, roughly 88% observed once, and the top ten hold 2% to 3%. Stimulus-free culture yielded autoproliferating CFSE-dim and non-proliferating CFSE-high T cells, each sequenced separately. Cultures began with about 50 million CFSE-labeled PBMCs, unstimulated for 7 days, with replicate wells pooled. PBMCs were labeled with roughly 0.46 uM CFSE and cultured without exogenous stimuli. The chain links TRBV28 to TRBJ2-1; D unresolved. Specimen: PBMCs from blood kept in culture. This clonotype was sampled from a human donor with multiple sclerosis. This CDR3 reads CASSTYNEQFF. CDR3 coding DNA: TGTGCCAGCAGTACATACAATGAGCAGTTCTTC.